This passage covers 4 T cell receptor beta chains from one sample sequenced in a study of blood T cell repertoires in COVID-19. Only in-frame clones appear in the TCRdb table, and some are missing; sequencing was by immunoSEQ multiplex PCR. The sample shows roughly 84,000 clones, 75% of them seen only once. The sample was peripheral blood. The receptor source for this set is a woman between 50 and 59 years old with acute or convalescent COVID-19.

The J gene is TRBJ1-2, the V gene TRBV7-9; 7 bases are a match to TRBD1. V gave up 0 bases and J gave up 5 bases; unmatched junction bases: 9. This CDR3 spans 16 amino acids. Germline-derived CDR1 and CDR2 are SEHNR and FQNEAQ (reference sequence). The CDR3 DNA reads TGTGCCAGCAGCTTAGCGAATTCGGCAGGGGGGTATGGCTACACCTTC. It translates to CASSLANSAGGYGYTF.

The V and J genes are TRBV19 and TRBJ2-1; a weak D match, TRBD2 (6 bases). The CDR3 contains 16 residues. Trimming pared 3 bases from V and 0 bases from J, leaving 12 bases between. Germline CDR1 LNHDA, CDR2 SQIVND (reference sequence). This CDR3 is CASSMDILASYNEQFF. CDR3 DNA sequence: TGTGCCAGTAGTATGGACATACTAGCCTCCTACAATGAGCAGTTCTTC.

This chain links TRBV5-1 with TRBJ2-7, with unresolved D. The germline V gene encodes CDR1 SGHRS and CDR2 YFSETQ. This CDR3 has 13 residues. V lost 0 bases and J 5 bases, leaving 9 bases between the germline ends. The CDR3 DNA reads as TGCGCCAGCAGCTTGGTCCCTTTCGACGAGCAGTACTTC. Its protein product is CASSLVPFDEQYF.

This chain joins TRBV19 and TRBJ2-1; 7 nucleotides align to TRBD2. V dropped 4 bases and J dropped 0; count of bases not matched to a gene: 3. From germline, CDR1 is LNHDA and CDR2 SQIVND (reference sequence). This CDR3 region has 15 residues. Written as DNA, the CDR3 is TGTGCCAGTAGTAAGACTAGCAGCTCCTACAATGAGCAGTTCTTC. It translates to CASSKTSSSYNEQFF.